This record looks at one T cell receptor (beta chain) sequence and its context. These data originate in a study of shared clonotypes between healthy human individuals. Sorted subsets were amplified in replicate PCRs using around 220 ng DNA, some 31,000 T cell genomes. Sequencing used immunoSEQ multiplex PCR; TCRdb keeps in-frame clones, though not all of them. Here the sample spans about 1.5 million clones, over 95% being singletons. Germline values: CDR1 LGHNT, CDR2 FRNRAP. This CDR3 contains 16 residues. With 5 bases clipped from V and 2 bases from J, the junction kept 4 bases outside the gene matches.

The chain carries TRBV12-5 and TRBJ2-5, with 14 bases lining up with TRBD2. This TCR came from a man between 25 and 39 years old in good health. The sequencing input was naive CD4+ T cells sorted from blood. The subset denotes: CD45RA+ positively selected. The CDR3 sequence is CASGLRTSGRQETQYF. Written as DNA, the CDR3 is TGTGCTAGTGGTCTCCGGACTAGCGGGAGGCAAGAGACCCAGTACTTC.